This T cell receptor (beta chain) stems from a study of T cells in Graves' hyperthyroidism and ophthalmopathy. RNA transcripts provided the source from which TCR beta CDR3 regions were amplified. HTBI primers were used for first-round RT-PCR of the TCR CDR3. From the multiplex PCR reads, TCRdb called clonotypes with MiXCR, one entry per CDR3 protein. Here the sample spans more than 500,000 distinct CDR3 sequences, 40% to 55% being singletons. General observations from the study: Ophthalmopathy was distinguished from stable hyperthyroidism by 13 V-J signatures.

The ends were cut back, 6 bases at V and 5 bases at J, with 19 bases in the middle. Germline values: CDR1 DFQATT, CDR2 SNEGSKA (reference sequence). The CDR3 consists of 14 residues. In the case of this clonotype: The antigen is not known.

Lactation, pregnancy, other autoimmune disease or uncontrolled infection led to exclusion of patients. Based on clinical symptoms, serum thyroxine and TRAb, thyroid ultrasound and orbital computed tomography, diagnoses were reached. V and J are TRBV20-1 and TRBJ2-5, with a tentative D call TRBD2 (6 bases). Material: peripheral blood or thyroid tissue (not recorded which). The TCR originated in an adult woman with Graves' disease, either hyperthyroidism or ophthalmopathy (not recorded which). The CDR3 DNA is TGCAGTGCCACCCTGGGGGGAGGCGGTGAGACCCAGTACTTC. Translating it yields CSATLGGGGETQYF.